This T cell receptor (beta chain) was retrieved from a study of spatial heterogeneity in lung cancer. Study summary: A consistent excess of beta-chain over alpha-chain sequences was detected.

This clonotype was recorded many times. Stated time point: sample taken at primary tumor resection. The donors comprised approximately 75 untreated early-stage non-small cell lung cancer patients. TCR cDNA molecules each had a unique molecular identifier. TCRdb independently ran MiXCR on the 5' RACE reads; one entry per CDR3 protein. The table has tens of thousands of distinct CDR3 sequences, 4.6% seen once. This sample comprised PBMCs, obtained at surgery. The receptor's source is a male donor with early-stage non-small cell lung cancer.

CDR3 sequence reads: CATSRDLGPKGSPLHF. The CDR3 coding sequence is TGTGCCACCAGCAGAGATTTGGGTCCCAAGGGATCACCCCTCCACTTT. The J gene is TRBJ1-6, the V gene TRBV15; D is ambiguous. The CDR3 has 16 residues. Trimming left V 0 bases short and J 10 bases short, with 16 bases between. Germline V gene lookup returns CDR1 LNHNV and CDR2 YYDKDF (reference sequence).